Listed below are T cell receptor beta chains from one sample, sequenced in a study of blood T cell repertoires in COVID-19. Assay used: immunoSEQ multiplex PCR; TCRdb lists only in-frame clones, some missing. The sample consists of 350,000 to 400,000 clones, 85% to 90% of them appearing once. Input material: peripheral blood. The source of these receptors is a man between 18 and 35 years old with active or convalescent COVID-19. Both conserved end residues are part of each CDR3. A D gene is named only where the DNA matches it firmly. Only some rows state a clone size, as once, few, many or a class for expanded clones.

J gene,V gene,D gene,clone size,CDR3 protein,CDR3 DNA
TRBJ1-4,TRBV15,-,-,CATSRDFGATNEKLFF,TGTGCCACCAGCAGAGATTTCGGTGCAACTAATGAAAAACTGTTTTTT
TRBJ2-3,TRBV29-1,TRBD1,once,CSAGTVVDTQYF,TGCAGCGCAGGGACAGTTGTAGATACGCAGTATTTT
TRBJ1-1,TRBV5-1,-,-,CASSGDKDSLEAFF,TGCGCCAGCAGCGGAGATAAGGACAGTCTTGAAGCTTTCTTT
TRBJ1-5,TRBV5-1,-,once,CASSPGGAPNQPQHF,TGCGCCAGCAGCCCGGGGGGGGCACCTAATCAGCCCCAGCATTTT
TRBJ2-3,TRBV7-2,-,-,CASGNLQGKRSF,TGTGCCAGCGGAAACCTCCAGGGGAAACGGTCTTTT
TRBJ2-7,TRBV4-2,TRBD2,-,CASSPRRGDEQYF,TGTGCCAGCAGCCCGCGCCGGGGGGACGAGCAGTACTTC
TRBJ1-2,TRBV5-4,-,-,CASFSGNYGYTF,TGTGCCAGCTTCTCAGGAAACTATGGCTACACCTTC
TRBJ1-4,TRBV4-1,TRBD1,-,CASSLGTGGLIIPRTNEKLFF,TGCGCCAGCAGCCTCGGAACAGGGGGGCTCATAATACCGCGTACTAATGAAAAACTGTTTTTT
TRBJ1-5,TRBV5-6,-,once,CASSQRQIYSNQPQHF,TGTGCCAGCAGCCAGCGACAGATTTATAGCAATCAGCCCCAGCATTTT
TRBJ1-6,TRBV7-2,TRBD1,-,CASSSPGQGVYNSPLHF,TGTGCCAGCAGCTCCCCGGGACAGGGCGTCTATAATTCACCCCTCCACTTT
TRBJ1-5,TRBV18,-,few,CASSFIGQKNQPQHF,TGTGCCAGCTCGTTCATCGGACAGAAAAATCAGCCCCAGCATTTT
TRBJ1-1,TRBV18,-,-,CASSAPVIRDEAFF,TGTGCCAGCTCAGCACCCGTGATCAGGGATGAAGCTTTCTTT
TRBJ2-1,TRBV4-3,-,-,CASSRGLSYNEQFF,TGCGCCAGCAGCCGAGGGCTATCCTACAATGAGCAGTTCTTC
TRBJ2-5,TRBV6-1,-,-,CASSEDRAAQETQYF,TGTGCCAGCAGTGAAGACAGGGCCGCACAAGAGACCCAGTACTTC
TRBJ2-5,TRBV5-8,-,-,CASSLKFRQQETQYF,TGTGCCAGCAGCTTGAAGTTTCGTCAGCAAGAGACCCAGTACTTC
TRBJ2-2,TRBV27,TRBD2,once,CASSKRGTSGIFAGELFF,TGTGCCAGCAGCAAAAGAGGGACTAGCGGGATTTTTGCCGGGGAGCTGTTTTTT
TRBJ1-5,TRBV6-2/TRBV6-3,-,-,CASSYVIGNQPQHF,TGTGCCAGCAGTTACGTTATTGGCAATCAGCCCCAGCATTTT